This entry concerns a single TCR beta chain. Antigen: not known. The related graft donor's blood sample was taken on the day of bone marrow donation. Data came from immunoSEQ multiplex PCR; TCRdb stores just in-frame clones and leaves some out. Among tens of thousands of clones listed, 90% to 95% were seen once. This specimen comes from a study of T cells after posttransplantation cyclophosphamide. The study, taken as a whole, reports: Skin or GI-infiltrating T cells shared few TRB sequences with blood. Donor-recipient repertoire similarity was low at 1-2 months, rising over year one. Recipient CMV seropositivity and CMV reactivation strongly tracked TRB clonality.

The CDR3 has 14 amino acids. V was pared by 7 bases and J by 0 bases, with 10 bases between. In germline, CDR1 is SNHLY, CDR2 FYNNEI. The sequenced material came from PBMCs. This clonotype originated in a young woman in good health and a related stem cell transplant donor. The chain has TRBV2 and TRBJ2-1; D uncertain. The DNA for the CDR3 is TGTGCCAGCAACGGGTTGAGCTCCTACAATGAGCAGTTCTTC. This encodes CASNGLSSYNEQFF.